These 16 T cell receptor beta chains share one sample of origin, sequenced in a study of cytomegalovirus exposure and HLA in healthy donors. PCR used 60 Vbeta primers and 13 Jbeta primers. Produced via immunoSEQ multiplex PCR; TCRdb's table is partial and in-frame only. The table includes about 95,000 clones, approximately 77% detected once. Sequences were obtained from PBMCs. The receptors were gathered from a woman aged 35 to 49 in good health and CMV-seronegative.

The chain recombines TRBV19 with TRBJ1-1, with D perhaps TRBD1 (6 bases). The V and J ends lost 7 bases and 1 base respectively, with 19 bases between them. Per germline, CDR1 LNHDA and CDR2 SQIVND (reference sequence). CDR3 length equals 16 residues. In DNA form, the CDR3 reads TGTGCCAGTATCCGAAGGGGGTTTCAAACGAACACTGAAGCTTTCTTT. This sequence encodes CASIRRGFQTNTEAFF. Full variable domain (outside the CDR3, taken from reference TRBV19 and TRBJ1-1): DGGITQSPKYLFRKEGQNVTLSCEQNLNHDAMYWYRQDPGQGLRLIYYSQIVNDFQKGDIAEGYSVSREKKESFPLTVTSAQKNPTAFYLCASIRRGFQTNTEAFFGQGTRLTVV.

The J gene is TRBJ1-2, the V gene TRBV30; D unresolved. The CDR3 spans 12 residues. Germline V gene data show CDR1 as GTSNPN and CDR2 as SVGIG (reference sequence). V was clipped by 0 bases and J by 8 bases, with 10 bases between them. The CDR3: CAWSVSVVGYTF. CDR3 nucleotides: TGTGCCTGGAGTGTAAGCGTAGTAGGCTACACCTTC.

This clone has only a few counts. The CDR3 DNA follows: TGTGCCAGCAGCCAAGATCCGGGGAGCTCCTACGAGCAGTACTTC. It encodes CASSQDPGSSYEQYF. The chain combines TRBV4-2 with TRBJ2-7; tentative D call: TRBD2 (5 bases). The CDR3 loop spans 15 amino acids. Per germline, CDR1 LGHNA and CDR2 YNFKEQ. Trimming took off 0 bases at V and 0 bases at J, with 9 bases between the two ends.

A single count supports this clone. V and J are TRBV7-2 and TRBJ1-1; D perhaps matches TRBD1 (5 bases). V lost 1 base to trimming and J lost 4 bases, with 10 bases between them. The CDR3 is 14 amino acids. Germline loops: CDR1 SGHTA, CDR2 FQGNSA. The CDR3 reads CASSLVAQGTEAFF. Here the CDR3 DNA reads TGTGCCAGCAGCTTAGTCGCCCAGGGCACTGAAGCTTTCTTT. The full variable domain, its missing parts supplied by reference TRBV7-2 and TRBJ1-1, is GAGVSQSPSNKVTEKGKDVELRCDPISGHTALYWYRQSLGQGLEFLIYFQGNSAPDKSGLPSDRFSAERTGGSVSTLTIQRTQQEDSAVYLCASSLVAQGTEAFFGQGTRLTVV.

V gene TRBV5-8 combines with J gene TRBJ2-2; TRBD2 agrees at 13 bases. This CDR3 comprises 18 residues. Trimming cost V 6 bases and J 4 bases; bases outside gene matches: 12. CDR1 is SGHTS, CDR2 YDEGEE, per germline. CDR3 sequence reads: CASNRRRTSGGSTGELFF. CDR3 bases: TGTGCCAGCAACCGAAGGAGGACTAGCGGGGGATCCACCGGGGAGCTGTTTTTT.

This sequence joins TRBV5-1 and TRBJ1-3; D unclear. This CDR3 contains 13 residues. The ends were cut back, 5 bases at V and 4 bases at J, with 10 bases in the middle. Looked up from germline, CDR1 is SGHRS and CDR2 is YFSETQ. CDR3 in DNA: TGCGCCAGCAGATCGAGCTCGGGAAACACCATATATTTT. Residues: CASRSSSGNTIYF. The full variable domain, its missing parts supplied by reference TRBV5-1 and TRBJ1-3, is KAGVTQTPRYLIKTRGQQVTLSCSPISGHRSVSWYQQTPGQGLQFLFEYFSETQRNKGNFPGRFSGRQFSNSRSEMNVSTLELGDSALYLCASRSSSGNTIYFGEGSWLTVV.

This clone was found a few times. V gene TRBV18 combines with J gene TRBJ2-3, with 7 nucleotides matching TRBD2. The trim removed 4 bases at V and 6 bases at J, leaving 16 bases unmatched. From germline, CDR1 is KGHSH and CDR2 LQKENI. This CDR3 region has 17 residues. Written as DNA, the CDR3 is TGTGCCAGCTCACTCACCAGCGGGGCGTCGCTATCCGATACGCAGTATTTT. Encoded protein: CASSLTSGASLSDTQYF.

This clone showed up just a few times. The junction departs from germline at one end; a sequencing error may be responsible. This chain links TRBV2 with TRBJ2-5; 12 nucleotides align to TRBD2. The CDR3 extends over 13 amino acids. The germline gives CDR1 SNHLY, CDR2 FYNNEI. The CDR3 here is CASSEPSGGASHF. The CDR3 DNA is TGTGCCAGCAGTGAGCCTAGCGGGGGGGCCTCACACTTC.

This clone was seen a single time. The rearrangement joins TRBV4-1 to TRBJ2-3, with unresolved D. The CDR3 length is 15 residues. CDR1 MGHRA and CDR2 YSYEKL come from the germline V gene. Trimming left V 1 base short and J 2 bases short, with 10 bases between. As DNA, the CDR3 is TGCGCCAGCAGCCAAGGGCACAGCATCACAGATACGCAGTATTTT. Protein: CASSQGHSITDTQYF.

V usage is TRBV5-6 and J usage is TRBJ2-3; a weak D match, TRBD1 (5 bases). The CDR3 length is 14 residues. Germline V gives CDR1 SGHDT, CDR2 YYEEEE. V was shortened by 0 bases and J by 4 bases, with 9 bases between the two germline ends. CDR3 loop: CASSLVQGADTQYF. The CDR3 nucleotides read TGTGCCAGCAGCTTGGTGCAGGGCGCAGATACGCAGTATTTT.

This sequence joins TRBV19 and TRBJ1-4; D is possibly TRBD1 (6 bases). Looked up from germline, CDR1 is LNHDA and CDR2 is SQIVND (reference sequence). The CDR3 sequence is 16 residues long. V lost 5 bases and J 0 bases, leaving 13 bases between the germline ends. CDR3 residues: CASSGLDSSTNEKLFF. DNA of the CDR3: TGTGCCAGTAGTGGACTGGACAGCTCAACTAATGAAAAACTGTTTTTT. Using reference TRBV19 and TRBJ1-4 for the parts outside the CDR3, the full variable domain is DGGITQSPKYLFRKEGQNVTLSCEQNLNHDAMYWYRQDPGQGLRLIYYSQIVNDFQKGDIAEGYSVSREKKESFPLTVTSAQKNPTAFYLCASSGLDSSTNEKLFFGSGTQLSVL.

Here the CDR3 DNA reads TGTGCCAGCAGGACAGGGAACTATGGCTACACCTTC. This sequence encodes CASRTGNYGYTF. The chain uses TRBV6-1 and TRBJ1-2; 7 nucleotides agree with TRBD1. Germline V gene data show CDR1 as MNHNS and CDR2 as SASEGT. There are 12 residues in the CDR3. Losses at the gene ends were 6 bases for V and 2 bases for J; bases not matched to a gene: 0.

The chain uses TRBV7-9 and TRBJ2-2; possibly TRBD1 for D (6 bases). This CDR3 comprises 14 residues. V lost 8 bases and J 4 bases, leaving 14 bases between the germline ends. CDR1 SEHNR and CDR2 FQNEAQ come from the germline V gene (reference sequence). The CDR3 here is CASQGQGSTGELFF. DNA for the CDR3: TGTGCCAGCCAGGGCCAGGGGAGCACCGGGGAGCTGTTTTTT.

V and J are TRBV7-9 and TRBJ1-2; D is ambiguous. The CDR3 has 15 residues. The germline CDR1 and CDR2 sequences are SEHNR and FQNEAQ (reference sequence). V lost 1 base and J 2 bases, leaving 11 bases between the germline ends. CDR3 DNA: TGTGCCAGCAGCTTAGACACCTTGATCAACTATGGCTACACCTTC. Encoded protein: CASSLDTLINYGYTF. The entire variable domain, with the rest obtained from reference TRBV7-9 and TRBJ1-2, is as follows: DTGVSQNPRHKITKRGQNVTFRCDPISEHNRLYWYRQTLGQGPEFLTYFQNEAQLEKSRLLSDRFSAERPKGSFSTLEIQRTEQGDSAMYLCASSLDTLINYGYTFGSGTRLTVV.

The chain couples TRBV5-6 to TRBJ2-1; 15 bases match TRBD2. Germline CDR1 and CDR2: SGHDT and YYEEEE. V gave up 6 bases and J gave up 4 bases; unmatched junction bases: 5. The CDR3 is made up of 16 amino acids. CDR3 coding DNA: TGTGCCAGCACCCGGGGGACTAGCGGGGGGTACAATGAGCAGTTCTTC. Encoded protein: CASTRGTSGGYNEQFF.

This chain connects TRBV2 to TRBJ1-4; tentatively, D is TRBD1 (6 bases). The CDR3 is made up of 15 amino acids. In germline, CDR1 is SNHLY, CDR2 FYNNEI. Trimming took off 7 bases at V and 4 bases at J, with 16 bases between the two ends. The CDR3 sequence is CASTGIRDINEKLFF. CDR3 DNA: TGTGCCAGCACGGGGATCCGGGACATTAATGAAAAACTGTTTTTT. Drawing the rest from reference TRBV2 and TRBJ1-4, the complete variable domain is EPEVTQTPSHQVTQMGQEVILRCVPISNHLYFYWYRQILGQKVEFLVSFYNNEISEKSEIFDDQFSVERPDGSNFTLKIRSTKLEDSAMYFCASTGIRDINEKLFFGSGTQLSVL.